What follows are 14 T cell receptor beta chains derived from one specimen sequenced in a study of T cell responses to AZD1222 COVID-19 vaccine. Clones were read by immunoSEQ multiplex PCR, and TCRdb kept only the in-frame ones, dropping some. The table has tens of thousands of clones, roughly 85% seen once. Specimen: peripheral blood, collected 28 days after the second AZD1222 dose. The receptors here all came from an adult who received the AZD1222 COVID-19 vaccine.

This clone was detected a few times. The chain combines TRBV10-3 with TRBJ1-6, with D unclear. Germline CDR1 and CDR2: ENHRY and SYGVKD. The CDR3 sequence is 16 residues long. The germline V and J ends were trimmed by 3 bases and 0 bases, with 9 bases remaining between them. This CDR3 reads CAISEKDPSYNSPLHF. Written as DNA, the CDR3 is TGTGCCATCAGTGAAAAGGACCCCTCCTATAATTCACCCCTCCACTTT.

This sequence joins TRBV9 and TRBJ1-2; D remains ambiguous. This CDR3 region has 13 residues. CDR1 SGDLS and CDR2 YYNGEE come from the germline V gene. V lost 0 bases and J 4 bases, leaving 7 bases between the germline ends. CDR3 amino acids: CASSVGTTYGYTF. DNA of the CDR3: TGTGCCAGCAGCGTAGGTACGACCTATGGCTACACCTTC.

The rearrangement uses TRBV3-1 (or the pseudogene TRBV3-2) and TRBJ2-2; TRBD1 is a possible D gene (6 bases). CDR3 size: 15 residues. The V end was cut by 7 bases, the J end by 1 base, with 13 bases between. Germline CDR1 and CDR2: LGHDT and YNNKEL (reference sequence). This CDR3 reads CASKGEKGNTGELFF. The CDR3 bases are TGTGCCAGCAAGGGGGAGAAAGGGAACACCGGGGAGCTGTTTTTT.

The chain couples TRBV6-5 to TRBJ2-3; weak D call: TRBD2 (6 bases). Trimming shortened V by 6 bases and J by 0 bases, and 13 bases separated the two germline ends. From germline, CDR1 is MNHEY and CDR2 SVGAGI. This CDR3 is built from 15 residues. CDR3 DNA: TGTGCCAGCAGCTCCGCGGGGCGGAGCACAGATACGCAGTATTTT. Residues: CASSSAGRSTDTQYF.

The J gene is TRBJ1-1, the V gene TRBV19; D call uncertain. This CDR3 is built from 16 residues. CDR1 and CDR2 from the germline V gene are LNHDA and SQIVND (reference sequence). V dropped 4 bases and J dropped 5 bases, with 20 bases sitting between them. The CDR3 region has the DNA TGTGCCAGTAGTACATCTGTGGGGATGGATCGGACTGAAGCTTTCTTT. Translated, it gives CASSTSVGMDRTEAFF.

The genes are TRBV30 and TRBJ2-7; TRBD1 is a possible D gene (6 bases). Germline CDR1 and CDR2: GTSNPN and SVGIG (reference sequence). The CDR3 has 15 residues. The ends were cut back, 0 bases at V and 1 base at J, with 13 bases in the middle. This CDR3 reads CAWSVFRDISYEQYF. DNA for the CDR3: TGTGCCTGGAGTGTATTCCGGGACATTTCCTACGAGCAGTACTTC.

This clone was detected once. CDR3 in amino acids: CASSTLKRGRTDTQYF. The DNA of the CDR3 is TGTGCCAGTAGTACCCTAAAGCGGGGGCGCACAGATACGCAGTATTTT. This sequence joins TRBV19 and TRBJ2-3; TRBD2 matches at 8 bases. This CDR3 contains 16 residues. Germline V gene sequence: CDR1 LNHDA, CDR2 SQIVND (reference sequence). V was clipped by 4 bases and J by 1 base; unmatched bases: 7.

This rearrangement joins TRBV7-2 to TRBJ1-2, with TRBD1 as a possible D gene (5 bases). V dropped 8 bases and J dropped 1 base, with 17 bases sitting between them. The CDR3 runs to 15 residues. The germline V gene has CDR1 SGHTA and CDR2 FQGNSA. CDR3 bases: TGTGCCAGCCAATCGGATTGGGGGAGTAACTATGGCTACACCTTC. Translating it yields CASQSDWGSNYGYTF.

V and J are TRBV6-4 and TRBJ1-2; the D is unclear. The V and J ends lost 0 bases and 5 bases respectively, with 13 bases between them. CDR1 is MRHNA and CDR2 is SNTAGT in the germline V gene. CDR3 length: 15 amino acids. The CDR3 bases are TGTGCCAGCAGTGACTCCCCGGACGATAGGTATGGCTACACCTTC. Its translation: CASSDSPDDRYGYTF.

This sequence joins TRBV20-1 and TRBJ2-1, with 9 bases lining up with TRBD2. CDR3 length: 14 amino acids. From germline, CDR1 is DFQATT and CDR2 SNEGSKA (reference sequence). Trimming removed 3 bases from V and 8 bases from J; junction bases left unmatched: 8. The CDR3 region is CSASYSREGDEQFF. CDR3 nucleotide sequence: TGCAGTGCTAGTTACTCGCGGGAGGGCGATGAGCAGTTCTTC.

The rearrangement uses TRBV6-5 and TRBJ2-6; 12 bases are shared with TRBD1. Unmatched junction bases numbered 3, after V lost 11 bases and J lost 1 base. This CDR3 region has 15 residues. CDR1 is MNHEY, CDR2 SVGAGI, per germline. CDR3 sequence reads: CAGTGGVSGANVLTF. The CDR3 coding sequence is TGTGCCGGGACAGGGGGCGTTTCTGGGGCCAACGTCCTGACTTTC.

Written as DNA, the CDR3 is TGTGCCAGCAGCGCCAGACAGGCTTATAATTCACCCCTCCACTTT. It encodes CASSARQAYNSPLHF. V and J are TRBV5-6 and TRBJ1-6; possible D gene TRBD1, 6 bases. The CDR3 extends over 15 amino acids. Trimming removed 4 bases from V and 4 bases from J, with 12 bases in between. Germline V lookup: CDR1 SGHDT, CDR2 YYEEEE.

The V and J genes are TRBV2 and TRBJ1-1; tentatively, D is TRBD1 (5 bases). The germline gives CDR1 SNHLY, CDR2 FYNNEI. Trimming took 4 bases from V and 2 from J, leaving 11 bases between them. The CDR3 runs to 14 residues. In DNA form, the CDR3 reads TGTGCCAGCAGTGTCGTAGGGGCTAACACTGAAGCTTTCTTT. Translated: CASSVVGANTEAFF.

The chain couples TRBV7-3 to TRBJ2-3; no reliable D call. The V gene's germline CDR1 is SGHTA and CDR2 FQGTGA. The CDR3 is 13 residues long. Trimming removed 1 base from V and 4 bases from J, with 6 bases in between. The CDR3 coding sequence is TGTGCCAGCAGCTTAAGGGCCGCAGATACGCAGTATTTT. This codes for CASSLRAADTQYF.